What follows are 13 T cell receptor beta chains derived from one specimen sequenced in a study of T cell repertoires in cytomegalovirus infection (dated by TCRdb to 2018 to 2020). Sequencer: Illumina HiSeq 1500. The public reads were run again by TCRdb, first through fastp at Q25 and then through MiXCR, and only productive beta chains were kept. Each record represents a unique CDR3 protein, reported with the most common genes and DNA among its rows. The sample includes fewer than 200,000 distinct CDR3 sequences, with more than 9% observed a single time. Jointly, the top ten make up about 5% of the sample. The sequenced material came from PBMCs. The receptors were gathered from a human donor in good health (CMV status not recorded). Some clones in this sample may be carry-over from other donors' samples.

This clonotype was seen many times. This chain joins TRBV7-3 and TRBJ2-1; 8 bases map to TRBD1. Germline loops: CDR1 SGHTA, CDR2 FQGTGA. V was clipped by 5 bases and J by 1 base; unmatched bases: 7. This CDR3 comprises 16 residues. CDR3 sequence reads: CASSPLTGASYNEQFF. The CDR3 nucleotides are TGTGCCAGCAGCCCGCTGACAGGGGCGTCCTACAATGAGCAGTTCTTC. Looking up the rest from reference TRBV7-3 and TRBJ2-1 gives the full variable domain: GAGVSQTPSNKVTEKGKYVELRCDPISGHTALYWYRQSLGQGPEFLIYFQGTGAADDSGLPNDRFFAVRPEGSVSTLKIQRTERGDSAVYLCASSPLTGASYNEQFFGPGTRLTVL.

This chain connects TRBV29-1 to TRBJ1-2; 9 nucleotides match TRBD1. V lost 4 bases and J lost 4; bases outside the gene matches: 10. Looked up from germline, CDR1 is SQVTM and CDR2 is ANQGSEA. The CDR3 totals 15 residues. The CDR3 is CSVVGTGLFSYGYTF. The CDR3, as DNA: TGCAGCGTTGTTGGGACAGGGCTTTTCAGCTATGGCTACACCTTC.

This clonotype showed up many times. The chain is built from TRBV7-9 and TRBJ1-1, with TRBD1 as a possible D gene (5 bases). Trimming removed 1 base at V and 1 base at J, with 10 bases between. Germline CDR1 SEHNR, CDR2 FQNEAQ (reference sequence). This CDR3 contains 15 residues. CDR3 protein: CASSLGGTANTEAFF. For the CDR3, the DNA is TGTGCCAGCAGCTTAGGGGGCACGGCGAACACTGAAGCTTTCTTT. Variable domain in full (rest from reference TRBV7-9 and TRBJ1-1): DTGVSQNPRHKITKRGQNVTFRCDPISEHNRLYWYRQTLGQGPEFLTYFQNEAQLEKSRLLSDRFSAERPKGSFSTLEIQRTEQGDSAMYLCASSLGGTANTEAFFGQGTRLTVV.

The chain has TRBV12-3 or TRBV12-4 and TRBJ1-6; 10 nucleotides line up with TRBD1. This CDR3 has 16 amino acids. V gave up 4 bases and J gave up 6 bases; unmatched junction bases: 6. CDR3 residues: CASSSDRGRFNSPLHF. The CDR3 bases are TGTGCCAGCAGTTCCGACAGGGGGCGTTTTAATTCACCCCTCCACTTT.

This clonotype was recorded at least ten times. This chain connects TRBV7-2 to TRBJ2-5, with 9 bases lining up with TRBD1. The CDR3 length is 14 residues. V gave up 4 bases and J gave up 5 bases; unmatched junction bases: 5. CDR1 is SGHTA, CDR2 FQGNSA, per germline. The CDR3 loop reads CASSSTGGAETQYF. In DNA, the CDR3 is TGTGCCAGCAGCTCAACAGGGGGCGCGGAGACCCAGTACTTC.

The chain employs TRBV6-2 or TRBV6-3 and TRBJ2-1, with 10 bases aligning to TRBD2. V trimming: 5 bases; J trimming: 6 bases; junction bases outside the gene matches: 4. This CDR3 region has 14 residues. Germline V gene data show CDR1 as MNHEY and CDR2 as SVGEGT. This CDR3 is CASSTGLASNEQFF. For the CDR3, the DNA is TGTGCCAGCAGTACGGGACTAGCGTCCAATGAGCAGTTCTTC.

This clonotype was detected ten times or more. The V and J genes are TRBV12-3 or TRBV12-4 and TRBJ1-1, with TRBD1 identical over 8 bases. With V trimmed by 2 bases and J by 5 bases, 16 bases remained unmatched. The CDR3 is 18 residues long. Here the CDR3 reads CASSLSLVDTGGNTEAFF. DNA for the CDR3: TGTGCCAGCAGTTTATCTCTGGTCGATACAGGGGGAAATACTGAAGCTTTCTTT.

This clonotype has at least ten counts. The chain joins TRBV12-3 or TRBV12-4 to TRBJ2-3; 7 bases match TRBD1. The CDR3 has 16 residues. V was pared by 5 bases and J by 3 bases, with 11 bases of the junction left unmatched. The CDR3: CASSIQQGYGTDTQYF. The CDR3 coding sequence is TGTGCCAGCAGTATTCAACAGGGGTATGGGACAGATACGCAGTATTTT.

This clonotype has a handful of counts. V is TRBV7-9 and J is TRBJ2-4, with D maybe TRBD1 (6 bases). The CDR3 runs to 15 residues. CDR1 SEHNR and CDR2 FQNEAQ come from the germline V gene (reference sequence). The V and J ends lost 5 bases and 6 bases respectively, with 17 bases between them. The CDR3 region is CASSPVTGQRNIQYF. CDR3 coding DNA: TGTGCCAGCAGCCCCGTAACGGGACAAAGAAACATTCAGTACTTC.

At least ten counts were recorded for this clonotype. This sequence joins TRBV11-3 and TRBJ1-1; possible D gene TRBD1, 6 bases. This CDR3 is built from 13 residues. CDR1 SGHNT and CDR2 YENEEA come from the germline V gene. V was pared by 2 bases and J by 3 bases, with 7 bases between. This CDR3 is CASSLSGDTEAFF. CDR3 bases: TGTGCCAGCAGCTTATCAGGGGACACTGAAGCTTTCTTT.

This clonotype was seen ten or more times. The chain uses TRBV14 and TRBJ2-5, with 14 nucleotides matching TRBD2. Trimming at V came to 4 bases and at J to 4 bases, leaving 2 bases not matched to a gene. The CDR3 is 15 residues long. The germline V gene has CDR1 SGHDN and CDR2 FVKESK. This chain's CDR3 is CASSRGLAGVETQYF. In DNA, the CDR3 is TGTGCCAGCAGCCGGGGACTAGCGGGGGTAGAGACCCAGTACTTC. Supplemented by reference TRBV14 and TRBJ2-5, the full variable domain reads EAGVTQFPSHSVIEKGQTVTLRCDPISGHDNLYWYRRVMGKEIKFLLHFVKESKQDESGMPNNRFLAERTGGTYSTLKVQPAELEDSGVYFCASSRGLAGVETQYFGPGTRLLVL.

The sample holds a few counts of this clonotype. This sequence joins TRBV29-1 and TRBJ2-1, with D unresolved. Germline-derived CDR1 and CDR2 are SQVTM and ANQGSEA. Trimming removed 2 bases from V and 4 bases from J, with 12 bases in between. This CDR3 has 14 residues. CDR3 DNA: TGCAGCGTTGAAAGCAGAACTGGTTACAATGAGCAGTTCTTC. Translation: CSVESRTGYNEQFF.

This clonotype has a handful of counts. For the CDR3, the DNA is TGTGCCAGCAGTTTTGCACCTCAGGGAGCCTCGGGGGCTTTCTTT. This gives the protein CASSFAPQGASGAFF. The chain carries TRBV12-3 or TRBV12-4 and TRBJ1-1, with D possibly TRBD1 on 5 matching bases. The CDR3 is 15 residues long. V gave up 3 bases and J gave up 11 bases, with 22 bases separating them.